The present T cell receptor beta chain was sequenced within a study of blood T cells in healthy people across ages. CDR1 and CDR2 from the germline V gene are DFQATT and SNEGSKA (reference sequence). There are 13 residues in the CDR3. Trimming took 6 bases from V and 2 from J, leaving 13 bases between them. A second about 7 to 12 cycle PCR used barcoded and J-beta primers. A template-switch adaptor that had 12 random nucleotides put a tag on each cDNA molecule. TCRdb analysed the 5' RACE reads with MiXCR anew, one entry per CDR3 protein. This table has about 650,000 distinct CDR3 sequences, roughly half appearing once. Study observations and caveats: The diversity estimates, figures obtained from one million T cells, were considered underestimates.

Ten milliliters of peripheral blood were drawn from each donor into EDTA-treated tubes. Details on this clonotype: The target antigen is unknown.

The chain carries TRBV20-1 and TRBJ1-2; D is perhaps TRBD1 (6 bases). The receptor was isolated from a woman aged 80 or older in good health. Sequencing was done on a sample of blood. CDR3 sequence: CSASSDRNYGYTF. The CDR3 DNA sequence: TGCAGTGCGTCGAGCGACAGGAACTATGGCTACACCTTC.